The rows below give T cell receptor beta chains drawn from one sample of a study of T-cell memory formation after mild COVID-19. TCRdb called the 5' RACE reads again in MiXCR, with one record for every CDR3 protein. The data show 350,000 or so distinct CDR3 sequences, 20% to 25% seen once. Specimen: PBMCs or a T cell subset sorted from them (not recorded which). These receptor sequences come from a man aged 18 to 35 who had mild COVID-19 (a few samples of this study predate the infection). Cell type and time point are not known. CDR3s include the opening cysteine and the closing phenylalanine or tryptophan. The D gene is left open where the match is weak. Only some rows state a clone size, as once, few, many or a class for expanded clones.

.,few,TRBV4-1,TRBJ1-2,CASSPTGSLNYGYTF,TGCGCCAGCAGCCCCACCGGTTCTCTTAACTATGGCTACACCTTC
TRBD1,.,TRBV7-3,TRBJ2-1,CASSLTRSRRQGVVDEQFF,TGTGCCAGCAGCTTAACGAGGAGCAGGAGACAGGGGGTAGTAGATGAGCAGTTCTTC
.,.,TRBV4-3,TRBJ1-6,CASRTVLGSPLHF,TGCGCCAGCAGAACGGTATTGGGGTCACCCCTCCACTTT
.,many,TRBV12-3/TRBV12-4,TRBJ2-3,CASSSGAGSFTDTQYF,TGTGCCAGCAGTTCAGGGGCCGGTTCCTTCACAGATACGCAGTATTTT
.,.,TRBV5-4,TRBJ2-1,CASSLVGGTNEQFF,TGTGCCAGCAGCTTGGTTGGGGGTACCAATGAGCAGTTCTTC
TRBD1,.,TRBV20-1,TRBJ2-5,CSARGTGIETQYF,TGCAGTGCTAGAGGGACAGGAATAGAGACCCAGTACTTC
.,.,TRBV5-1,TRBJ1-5,CASSPGAGNQPQHF,TGCGCCAGCAGTCCAGGGGCGGGCAATCAGCCCCAGCATTTT
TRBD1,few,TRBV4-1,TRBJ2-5,CASSQVDREETQYF,TGCGCCAGCAGCCAAGTGGACAGGGAGGAGACCCAGTACTTC
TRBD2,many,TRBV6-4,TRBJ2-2,CASSDSTSAGELFF,TGTGCCAGCAGTGACTCGACTAGCGCCGGGGAGCTGTTTTTT
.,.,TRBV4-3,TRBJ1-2,CASSQTGLGYGYTF,TGCGCCAGCAGCCAAACAGGGCTTGGGTATGGCTACACCTTC
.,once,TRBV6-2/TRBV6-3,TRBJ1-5,CASSSAVDQPQHF,TGTGCCAGCAGTTCGGCAGTAGATCAGCCCCAGCATTTT
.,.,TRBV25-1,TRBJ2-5,CASSEGLAPQETQYF,TGTGCCAGCAGTGAAGGGCTAGCGCCTCAAGAGACCCAGTACTTC
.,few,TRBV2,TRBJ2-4,CASSERRIAKNIQYF,TGTGCCAGCAGTGAAAGGCGGATAGCCAAAAACATTCAGTACTTC
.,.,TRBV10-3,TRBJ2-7,CAISETYYEQYF,TGTGCCATCAGTGAGACCTACTACGAGCAGTACTTC
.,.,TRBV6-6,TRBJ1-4,CASSIQSGDNEKLFF,TGTGCCAGCAGCATCCAGTCGGGGGACAATGAAAAACTGTTTTTT
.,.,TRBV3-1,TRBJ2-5,CASSQDLFSETQYF,TGTGCCAGCAGCCAAGATTTGTTCTCAGAGACCCAGTACTTC
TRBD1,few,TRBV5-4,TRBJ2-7,CASSRPGQGTYEQYF,TGTGCCAGCAGCCGTCCGGGACAGGGGACCTACGAGCAGTACTTC
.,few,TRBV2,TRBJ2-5,CASLGLRKQETQYF,TGTGCCAGCCTAGGGCTACGCAAACAAGAGACCCAGTACTTC
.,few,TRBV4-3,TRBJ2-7,CASSQGGGVGEQYF,TGCGCCAGCAGCCAAGGAGGCGGGGTGGGCGAGCAGTACTTC
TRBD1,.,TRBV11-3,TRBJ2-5,CASSLGVWGQGAQETQYF,TGTGCCAGCAGCTTAGGAGTCTGGGGACAGGGGGCCCAAGAGACCCAGTACTTC
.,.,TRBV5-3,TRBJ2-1,CARGRNRDHNEQFF,TGTGCCAGAGGCCGGAACAGGGACCACAATGAGCAGTTCTTC
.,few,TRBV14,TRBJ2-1,CASSRGTHEQFF,TGTGCCAGCAGCCGTGGGACCCATGAGCAGTTCTTC
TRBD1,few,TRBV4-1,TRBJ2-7,CASSQENRWTGTYEQYF,TGCGCCAGCAGCCAAGAGAATCGTTGGACAGGGACCTACGAGCAGTACTTC
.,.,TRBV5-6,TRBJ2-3,CASSLVSGSTDTQYF,TGTGCCAGCAGCTTGGTTTCAGGGAGCACAGATACGCAGTATTTT
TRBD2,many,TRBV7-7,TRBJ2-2,CASSSRLATNTGELFF,TGTGCCAGCAGCTCTCGACTAGCGACGAACACCGGGGAGCTGTTTTTT
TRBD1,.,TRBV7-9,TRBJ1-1,CASSHGTGMNTEAFF,TGTGCCAGCAGCCACGGGACAGGGATGAACACTGAAGCTTTCTTT
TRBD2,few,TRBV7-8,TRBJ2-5,CASSQAGDLQTQYF,TGTGCCAGCAGCCAGGCGGGGGACTTGCAGACCCAGTACTTC
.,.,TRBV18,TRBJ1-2,CASSQSGASYGYTF,TGTGCCAGCTCACAGTCGGGTGCGAGCTATGGCTACACCTTC
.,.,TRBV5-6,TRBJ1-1,CASRGPYQNTEAFF,TGTGCCAGCAGGGGACCCTATCAGAACACTGAAGCTTTCTTT
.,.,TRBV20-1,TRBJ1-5,CSATGGNQPQHF,TGCAGTGCTACAGGGGGCAATCAGCCCCAGCATTTT
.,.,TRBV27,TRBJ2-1,CASSLLPRGYNEQFF,TGTGCCAGCAGTTTATTGCCAAGGGGGTACAATGAGCAGTTCTTC
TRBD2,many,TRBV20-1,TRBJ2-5,CSAQTSGGQETQYF,TGCAGTGCCCAGACTAGCGGGGGACAAGAGACCCAGTACTTC
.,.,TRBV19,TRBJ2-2,CASSWASRGTGELFF,TGTGCCAGTAGTTGGGCCTCCAGGGGCACCGGGGAGCTGTTTTTT
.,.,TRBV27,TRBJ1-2,CASSPTRTGYGYTF,TGTGCCAGCAGTCCCACCAGGACTGGTTATGGCTACACCTTC
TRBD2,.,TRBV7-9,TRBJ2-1,CASSSLAGEVDNEQFF,TGTGCCAGCAGCTCCTTAGCGGGGGAGGTTGACAATGAGCAGTTCTTC
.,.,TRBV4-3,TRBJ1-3,CASSQDYSGRGSMLRNTIYF,TGCGCCAGCAGCCAAGATTATAGCGGCAGGGGCTCCATGTTGAGAAACACCATATATTTT
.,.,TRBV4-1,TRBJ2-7,CASSQDSRASYEQYF,TGCGCCAGCAGCCAAGATTCCCGAGCCTCCTACGAGCAGTACTTC
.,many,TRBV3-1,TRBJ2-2,CASSLLGSGELFF,TGTGCCAGCAGCCTGCTCGGGTCCGGGGAGCTGTTTTTT
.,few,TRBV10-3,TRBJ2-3,CAIRQGTDTQYF,TGTGCCATAAGACAGGGCACAGATACGCAGTATTTT
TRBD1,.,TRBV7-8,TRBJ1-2,CASSRGLYGYTF,TGTGCCAGCAGTAGGGGGCTCTATGGCTACACCTTC
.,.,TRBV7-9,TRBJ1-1,CASSFGPWNTEAFF,TGTGCCAGCAGCTTTGGACCGTGGAACACTGAAGCTTTCTTT
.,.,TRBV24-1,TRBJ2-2,CATANTGELFF,TGTGCCACCGCTAACACCGGGGAGCTGTTTTTT
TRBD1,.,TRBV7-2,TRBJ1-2,CASSRTGTGGSYTF,TGTGCCAGCAGCCGCACCGGGACAGGGGGTAGCTACACCTTC
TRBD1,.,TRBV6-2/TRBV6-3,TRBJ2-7,CASSYSGQGYSYEQYF,TGTGCCAGCAGTTACTCTGGACAGGGCTACTCCTACGAGCAGTACTTC
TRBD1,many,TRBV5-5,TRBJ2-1,CASSFQGVTVQFF,TGTGCCAGCAGCTTTCAGGGGGTAACGGTTCAGTTCTTC
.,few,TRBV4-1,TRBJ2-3,CASSQQPTDTQYF,TGCGCCAGCAGCCAACAGCCCACAGATACGCAGTATTTT
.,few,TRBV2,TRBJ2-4,CASSEGGPKNIQYF,TGTGCCAGCAGTGAAGGTGGACCCAAAAACATTCAGTACTTC